A selection of T cell receptor beta chains follows, all from one sample in a study of shared clonotypes between healthy human individuals. Only in-frame clones appear in the TCRdb table, and some are missing; sequencing was by immunoSEQ multiplex PCR. The data show about 2.1 million clones, with 85% to 95% seen just once and under 2% held by the top ten. Sequenced material: naive CD8+ T cells from PBMCs. These receptors came from a man aged 18 to 35 in good health. Some clones in this sample may be carry-over from other donors' samples. Both conserved end residues are part of each CDR3. Fields, in order: V gene, CDR3 length, D gene, J gene, clone size, CDR3 protein, CDR3 DNA. D genes are given only for firm matches. Some rows have no size entry. The others give once, few or many, or a class for an expanded clone.

v_gene: TRBV9
len: 14
d_gene: TRBD2
j_gene: TRBJ2-5
abundance: .
CDR3aa: CASSVGGPGETQYF
CDR3nt: TGTGCCAGCAGCGTGGGAGGGCCGGGAGAGACCCAGTACTTC

v_gene: TRBV19
len: 17
d_gene: .
j_gene: TRBJ1-1
abundance: .
CDR3aa: CASSIHSDSPGGTEAFF
CDR3nt: TGTGCCAGTAGTATCCACTCGGATTCGCCCGGAGGGACTGAAGCTTTCTTT

v_gene: TRBV10-2
len: 12
d_gene: .
j_gene: TRBJ1-1
abundance: .
CDR3aa: CASSPNRVEAFF
CDR3nt: TGCGCCAGCAGTCCCAATCGGGTTGAAGCTTTCTTT

v_gene: TRBV9
len: 13
d_gene: .
j_gene: TRBJ1-2
abundance: .
CDR3aa: CASSVGANYGYTF
CDR3nt: TGTGCCAGCAGCGTGGGAGCTAACTATGGCTACACCTTC

v_gene: TRBV5-1
len: 17
d_gene: TRBD2
j_gene: TRBJ2-1
abundance: .
CDR3aa: CASSSTKTSGIRNEQFF
CDR3nt: TGCGCCAGCAGCTCCACGAAGACTAGCGGGATAAGGAATGAGCAGTTCTTC

v_gene: TRBV4-3
len: 18
d_gene: .
j_gene: TRBJ2-1
abundance: .
CDR3aa: CASSQRWGTVSSYNEQFF
CDR3nt: TGCGCCAGCAGCCAACGTTGGGGGACTGTTAGCTCCTACAATGAGCAGTTCTTC

v_gene: TRBV27
len: 13
d_gene: .
j_gene: TRBJ2-7
abundance: once
CDR3aa: CASSGGTTYEQYF
CDR3nt: TGTGCCAGCAGTGGGGGAACAACCTACGAGCAGTACTTC

v_gene: TRBV6-5
len: 13
d_gene: .
j_gene: TRBJ1-2
abundance: .
CDR3aa: CASSELTWYGYTF
CDR3nt: TGTGCCAGCAGTGAACTCACTTGGTATGGCTACACCTTC

v_gene: TRBV14
len: 20
d_gene: TRBD1
j_gene: TRBJ2-1
abundance: .
CDR3aa: CASSDLGTGHVESSYNEQFF
CDR3nt: TGTGCCAGCAGCGATCTCGGGACAGGCCACGTCGAAAGCTCCTACAATGAGCAGTTCTTC

v_gene: TRBV27
len: 16
d_gene: .
j_gene: TRBJ1-5
abundance: .
CDR3aa: CASSFLVGYSNQPQHF
CDR3nt: TGTGCCAGCAGTTTCTTAGTAGGGTATAGCAATCAGCCCCAGCATTTT

v_gene: TRBV2
len: 17
d_gene: .
j_gene: TRBJ2-3
abundance: .
CDR3aa: CASSEKVWRGSPDTQYF
CDR3nt: TGTGCCAGCAGTGAGAAGGTTTGGCGGGGAAGTCCAGATACGCAGTATTTT

v_gene: TRBV4-2
len: 18
d_gene: TRBD2
j_gene: TRBJ2-1
abundance: .
CDR3aa: CASSQGIWAIAGESEQFF
CDR3nt: TGTGCCAGCAGCCAAGGGATTTGGGCAATAGCGGGAGAGAGTGAGCAGTTCTTC

v_gene: TRBV2
len: 15
d_gene: .
j_gene: TRBJ1-3
abundance: .
CDR3aa: CASRRQPHSGNTIYF
CDR3nt: TGTGCCAGCAGGCGACAGCCTCACTCTGGAAACACCATATATTTT

v_gene: TRBV19
len: 15
d_gene: .
j_gene: TRBJ2-1
abundance: .
CDR3aa: CASSAPGGTHNEQFF
CDR3nt: TGTGCCAGTAGCGCGCCTGGCGGCACCCACAATGAGCAGTTCTTC

v_gene: TRBV5-8
len: 13
d_gene: .
j_gene: TRBJ1-2
abundance: .
CDR3aa: CASSLGGKHGYTF
CDR3nt: TGTGCCAGCAGCTTGGGCGGGAAACATGGCTACACCTTC